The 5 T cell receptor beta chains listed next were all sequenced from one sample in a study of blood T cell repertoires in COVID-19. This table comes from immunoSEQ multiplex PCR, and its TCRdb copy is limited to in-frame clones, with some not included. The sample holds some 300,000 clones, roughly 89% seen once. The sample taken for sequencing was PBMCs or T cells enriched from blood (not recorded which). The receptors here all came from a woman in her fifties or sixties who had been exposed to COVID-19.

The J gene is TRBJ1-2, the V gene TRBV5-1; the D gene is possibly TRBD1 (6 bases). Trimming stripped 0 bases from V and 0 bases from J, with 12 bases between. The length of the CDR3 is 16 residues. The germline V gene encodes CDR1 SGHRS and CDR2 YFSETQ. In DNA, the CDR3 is TGCGCCAGCAGCTTGGGGACAGTCGAAGCTAACTATGGCTACACCTTC. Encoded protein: CASSLGTVEANYGYTF.

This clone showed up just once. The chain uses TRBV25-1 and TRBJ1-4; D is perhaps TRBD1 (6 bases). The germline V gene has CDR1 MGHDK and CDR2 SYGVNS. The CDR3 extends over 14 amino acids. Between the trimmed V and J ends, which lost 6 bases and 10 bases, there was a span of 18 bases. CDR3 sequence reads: CASRGTGPSGKLFF. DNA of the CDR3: TGTGCCAGCAGGGGTACAGGGCCCTCCGGAAAACTGTTTTTT.

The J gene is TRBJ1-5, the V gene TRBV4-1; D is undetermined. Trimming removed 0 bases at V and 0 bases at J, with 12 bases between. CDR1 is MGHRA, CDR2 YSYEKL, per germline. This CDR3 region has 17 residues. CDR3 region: CASSQDLEQISNQPQHF. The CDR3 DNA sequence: TGCGCCAGCAGCCAAGATTTGGAACAGATTAGCAATCAGCCCCAGCATTTT.

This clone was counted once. The CDR3 here is CASSYAAGRNLLTRDTEAFF. CDR3 DNA sequence: TGTGCCAGCAGTTATGCAGCAGGGAGGAATCTTCTAACACGGGACACTGAAGCTTTCTTT. The rearrangement uses TRBV6-2 or TRBV6-3 and TRBJ1-1; D perhaps matches TRBD1 (5 bases). CDR1 MNHEY and CDR2 SVGEGT come from the germline V gene. V was trimmed by 3 bases and J by 3 bases, leaving 29 bases between them. This CDR3 is 20 amino acids long.

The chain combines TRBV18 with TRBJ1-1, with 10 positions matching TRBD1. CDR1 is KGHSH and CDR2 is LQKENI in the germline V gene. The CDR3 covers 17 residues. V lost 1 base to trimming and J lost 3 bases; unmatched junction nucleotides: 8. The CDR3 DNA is TGTGCCAGCTCACCACAGAGGGGGACAGGGGAGGACACTGAAGCTTTCTTT. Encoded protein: CASSPQRGTGEDTEAFF. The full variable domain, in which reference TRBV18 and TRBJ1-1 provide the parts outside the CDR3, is NAGVMQNPRHLVRRRGQEARLRCSPMKGHSHVYWYRQLPEEGLKFMVYLQKENIIDESGMPKERFSAEFPKEGPSILRIQQVVRGDSAAYFCASSPQRGTGEDTEAFFGQGTRLTVV.